The 31 T cell receptor beta chains reported below all come from one sample, sequenced in a study of neurological immune-mediated disorders. Using its own MiXCR run on the 5' RACE reads, TCRdb lists one record per CDR3 protein. The repertoire holds roughly 50,000 distinct CDR3 sequences, with 12% as singletons. What was sequenced was PBMCs. These receptors all stem from a woman in her fifties or sixties with HTLV-1-associated myelopathy (HAM/TSP).

This clonotype was seen at least ten times. The J gene is TRBJ2-3, the V gene TRBV5-6; D gene ambiguous. This CDR3 is built from 13 residues. Germline values: CDR1 SGHDT, CDR2 YYEEEE. V gave up 2 bases and J gave up 1 base, with 5 bases separating them. The CDR3 nucleotides are TGTGCCAGCAGCTTACTGGGCACAGATACGCAGTATTTT. Encoded protein: CASSLLGTDTQYF.

The sample holds many counts of this clonotype. CDR3 bases: TGTGCCAGCAGCTTTGGACAGGGGAATGAAAAACTGTTTTTT. Its translation: CASSFGQGNEKLFF. The chain is built from TRBV13 and TRBJ1-4; 9 nucleotides match TRBD1. Per the germline V gene, CDR1 is PRHDT and CDR2 is FYEKMQ (reference sequence). The CDR3 is 14 residues long. Trimming cost V 3 bases and J 5 bases; bases outside gene matches: 1.

The table lists this clonotype with many counts. The chain is built from TRBV24-1 and TRBJ2-1; D might be TRBD1 (6 bases). Germline CDR1 and CDR2: KGHDR and SFDVKD. The CDR3 totals 15 residues. V was clipped by 6 bases and J by 8 bases, with 19 bases between them. The CDR3 sequence is CATSRTQGLGDEQFF. CDR3 in DNA: TGTGCCACCAGTAGGACCCAGGGGCTGGGGGATGAGCAGTTCTTC.

At least ten counts were recorded for this clonotype. V and J are TRBV24-1 and TRBJ2-1; 13 nucleotides align to TRBD2. Germline V lookup: CDR1 KGHDR, CDR2 SFDVKD. The V and J ends lost 4 bases and 7 bases, in that order; junction bases with no gene match: 15. The CDR3 covers 19 residues. The CDR3 DNA reads TGTGCCACCAGTGAGGGTCGGACTAGCGGGAGACGTAGCGATAATGAGCAGTTCTTC. This gives the protein CATSEGRTSGRRSDNEQFF.

At least ten counts were recorded for this clonotype. The chain links TRBV15 to TRBJ2-5; possibly TRBD2 for D (6 bases). The CDR3 has 14 residues. Germline V gene data show CDR1 as LNHNV and CDR2 as YYDKDF (reference sequence). V lost 5 bases to trimming and J lost 5 bases, with 15 bases between them. CDR3 protein: CATSARAGRETQYF. As DNA, the CDR3 is TGTGCCACCAGCGCTCGGGCGGGAAGGGAGACCCAGTACTTC. Variable domain in full (rest from reference TRBV15 and TRBJ2-5): DAMVIQNPRYQVTQFGKPVTLSCSQTLNHNVMYWYQQKSSQAPKLLFHYYDKDFNNEADTPDNFQSRRPNTSFCFLDIRSPGLGDTAMYLCATSARAGRETQYFGPGTRLLVL.

The table lists this clonotype with many counts. The rearrangement links TRBV5-1 to TRBJ2-7, with 8 nucleotides matching TRBD2. Germline-derived CDR1 and CDR2 are SGHRS and YFSETQ. CDR3 length: 17 residues. Trimming took 3 bases from V and 5 from J; bases not matched to a gene: 16. The CDR3 loop reads CASSSTAGIAGRHEQYF. CDR3 in DNA: TGCGCCAGCAGCTCGACCGCCGGAATAGCGGGAAGACACGAGCAGTACTTC.

For this clonotype: One base away lies a much larger clone, so this may be a sequencing read error. The conserved closing phenylalanine or tryptophan is absent in this CDR3, likely reflecting a read error. The rearrangement uses TRBV29-1 and TRBJ2-1; a weak D match, TRBD1 (6 bases). V lost 7 bases and J 6 bases, leaving 10 bases between the germline ends. This CDR3 contains 11 residues. The germline V gene has CDR1 SQVTM and CDR2 ANQGSEA. As DNA, the CDR3 is TGCAGCGCCCGAGGGGGCAATGAGCAGTTCGTC. Amino acid sequence: CSARGGNEQFV.

This clonotype was seen many times. The chain uses TRBV6-5 and TRBJ2-5, with D perhaps TRBD2 (6 bases). This CDR3 spans 14 amino acids. CDR1 is MNHEY, CDR2 SVGAGI, per germline. With 6 bases removed from V and 1 base from J, the gap between germline ends came to 12 bases. CDR3 nucleotides: TGTGCCAGCAGCACGACGGGGGTCCAAGAGACCCAGTACTTC. This codes for CASSTTGVQETQYF.

The chain combines TRBV3-1 with TRBJ1-5; a possible D gene is TRBD1 (5 bases). The CDR3 covers 14 residues. Trimming pared 1 base from V and 4 bases from J, leaving 8 bases between. In germline, CDR1 is LGHDT, CDR2 YNNKEL (reference sequence). CDR3 nucleotide sequence: TGTGCCAGCAGCCAAGTTCAGGGAAATCAGCCCCAGCATTTT. As protein: CASSQVQGNQPQHF.

This clonotype showed up many times. The chain carries TRBV12-3 or TRBV12-4 and TRBJ1-1; weak D call: TRBD1 (5 bases). The CDR3 is 16 residues long. Trimming stripped 4 bases from V and 5 bases from J, with 20 bases between. CDR3 loop: CASSSPSGVIGTEAFF. Here the CDR3 DNA reads TGTGCCAGCAGTTCCCCCTCGGGGGTAATCGGGACTGAAGCTTTCTTT.

As regards this clonotype: A much more abundant neighbour one base away suggests this may be a read error. The chain links TRBV7-2 to TRBJ2-7, with D unresolved. There are 13 residues in the CDR3. With 0 bases removed from V and 5 bases from J, the gap between germline ends came to 8 bases. The germline gives CDR1 SGHTA, CDR2 FQGNSA. Here the CDR3 DNA reads TGTGCCAGCAGCTTAGCAAGTTCCCACGAGCAGTACTTC. Translating gives CASSLASSHEQYF. The complete variable domain, with remaining parts taken from reference TRBV7-2 and TRBJ2-7, reads GAGVSQSPSNKVTEKGKDVELRCDPISGHTALYWYRQSLGQGLEFLIYFQGNSAPDKSGLPSDRFSAERTGGSVSTLTIQRTQQEDSAVYLCASSLASSHEQYFGPGTRLTVT.

This clonotype was seen at least ten times. This chain uses TRBV29-1 with TRBJ2-1; the D call may be TRBD1 or TRBD2 (5 bases each). The CDR3 spans 13 residues. V was cut by 6 bases and J by 10 bases, with 19 bases left in between. Germline CDR1 is SQVTM and CDR2 is ANQGSEA. CDR3 coding DNA: TGCAGCGTGGGGGTGGAGGCAGGCCAGGAGCAGTTCTTC. As protein: CSVGVEAGQEQFF.

This clonotype showed up just a few times. The CDR3 sequence is CASSHPSGSYNEQFF. CDR3 coding DNA: TGTGCCAGCAGCCACCCTAGCGGTTCCTACAATGAGCAGTTCTTC. The genes are TRBV5-6 and TRBJ2-1, with 7 positions matching TRBD2. J was trimmed by 1 base and V by 4 bases; bases with no gene match: 5. CDR1 is SGHDT, CDR2 YYEEEE, per germline. The CDR3 length is 15 residues. The variable domain in full, completed from reference TRBV5-6 and TRBJ2-1, reads DAGVTQSPTHLIKTRGQQVTLRCSPKSGHDTVSWYQQALGQGPQFIFQYYEEEERQRGNFPDRFSGHQFPNYSSELNVNALLLGDSALYLCASSHPSGSYNEQFFGPGTRLTVL.

This clonotype was recorded many times. The genes are TRBV7-2 and TRBJ2-3; 12 bases map to TRBD2. V lost 4 bases to trimming and J lost 6 bases; unmatched junction nucleotides: 8. The CDR3 has 16 amino acids. Per germline, CDR1 SGHTA and CDR2 FQGNSA. This chain's CDR3 is CASSSIRLAGADTQYF. The CDR3 DNA reads as TGTGCCAGCAGCTCCATCAGACTAGCGGGAGCGGATACGCAGTATTTT.

This clonotype was seen repeatedly, ten times or more. V is TRBV28 and J is TRBJ2-4; D might be TRBD1 or TRBD2, each matching 8 bases. Germline CDR1 is MDHEN and CDR2 is SYDVKM. Trimming shortened V by 6 bases and J by 7 bases, and 22 bases separated the two germline ends. This CDR3 has 16 amino acids. The CDR3 DNA follows: TGTGCCAGCAGCCGCTCGGGAGGGCAGGGGGCGAACATTCAGTACTTC. It yields the protein CASSRSGGQGANIQYF.

This clonotype was observed many times. The rearrangement links TRBV7-9 to TRBJ1-1, with 9 bases that match TRBD1. Germline V gene lookup returns CDR1 SEHNR and CDR2 FQNEAQ (reference sequence). The length of the CDR3 is 13 residues. Losses at the gene ends were 1 base for V and 9 bases for J; bases not matched to a gene: 3. CDR3 sequence: CASSLGGQGKAFF. DNA of the CDR3: TGTGCCAGCAGCTTAGGGGGACAGGGCAAAGCTTTCTTT.

This clonotype has a count of ten or more. The chain is built from TRBV3-1 and TRBJ1-1; D is possibly TRBD1 (6 bases). CDR1 and CDR2 (germline): LGHDT, YNNKEL (reference sequence). V was clipped by 3 bases and J by 5 bases, with 16 bases between them. The CDR3 is 15 amino acids. DNA of the CDR3: TGTGCCAGCAGCCAGATGCACAGGGTAGGGACTGAAGCTTTCTTT. Translated: CASSQMHRVGTEAFF.

This clonotype was counted ten times or more. The V gene is TRBV7-9, the J gene TRBJ1-1; unclear D gene. The V and J ends lost 1 base and 7 bases respectively, with 10 bases between them. The CDR3 consists of 13 residues. In germline, CDR1 is SEHNR, CDR2 FQNEAQ (reference sequence). The DNA of the CDR3 is TGTGCCAGCAGCTTAGTCCCAGGCCATGAAGCTTTCTTT. This translates into CASSLVPGHEAFF.

The chain is built from TRBV5-1 and TRBJ2-1; D might be TRBD1 (5 bases). The length of the CDR3 is 13 residues. V lost 0 bases to trimming and J lost 9 bases, with 10 bases between them. Germline CDR1 reads SGHRS; CDR2 reads YFSETQ. The CDR3 sequence is CASSLAQDTEQFF. Here the CDR3 DNA reads TGCGCCAGCAGCTTGGCCCAGGACACTGAGCAGTTCTTC. The complete variable domain, with remaining parts taken from reference TRBV5-1 and TRBJ2-1, reads KAGVTQTPRYLIKTRGQQVTLSCSPISGHRSVSWYQQTPGQGLQFLFEYFSETQRNKGNFPGRFSGRQFSNSRSEMNVSTLELGDSALYLCASSLAQDTEQFFGPGTRLTVL.

This clonotype came up many times. This chain joins TRBV12-3 or TRBV12-4 and TRBJ2-1; possibly TRBD2 for D (5 bases). V was shortened by 6 bases and J by 6 bases, with 15 bases between the two germline ends. The CDR3 contains 14 residues. CDR3 amino acids: CASRPSGLPNEQFF. The DNA for the CDR3 is TGTGCCAGCAGGCCGAGTGGACTCCCCAATGAGCAGTTCTTC.

This clonotype was counted at least ten times. The gene calls are TRBV6-5 and TRBJ2-1, with D tentatively TRBD2 (6 bases). Deletions cut 0 bases from V and 6 bases from J, with 15 bases between. Germline V CDR1 and CDR2: MNHEY, SVGAGI. This CDR3 is built from 16 residues. The CDR3 DNA follows: TGTGCCAGCAGTTACTCGAACGGGAGAAGGGGCAATGAGCAGTTCTTC. Translation: CASSYSNGRRGNEQFF.

This clonotype was counted at least ten times. The genes are TRBV5-1 and TRBJ1-1; TRBD1 is a possible D gene (5 bases). The V gene lost 3 bases and the J gene lost 6 bases, with 12 bases spanning the gap. CDR3 size: 13 residues. Looked up from germline, CDR1 is SGHRS and CDR2 is YFSETQ. CDR3 nucleotide sequence: TGCGCCAGCAGCTATTTTCTAGGGGCTGAAGCTTTCTTT. Its protein product is CASSYFLGAEAFF.

This clonotype came up many times. The chain combines TRBV5-1 with TRBJ2-7, with D possibly matching TRBD1 (6 bases). This CDR3 region has 15 residues. Looked up from germline, CDR1 is SGHRS and CDR2 is YFSETQ. V gave up 4 bases and J gave up 4 bases, with 18 bases separating them. The CDR3 nucleotides read TGCGCCAGCAGCCTCGTGGCAGGGGACCTATACGAGCAGTACTTC. Translation: CASSLVAGDLYEQYF.

This clonotype has a count of ten or more. Here the CDR3 DNA reads TGTGCCACCAGCAGAGTACAGGGATCTTATGGCTACACCTTC. Encoded protein: CATSRVQGSYGYTF. The chain recombines TRBV15 with TRBJ1-2, with TRBD1 as a possible D gene (6 bases). Looked up from germline, CDR1 is LNHNV and CDR2 is YYDKDF (reference sequence). Deletions cut 1 base from V and 5 bases from J, with 11 bases between. This CDR3 region has 14 residues.

Ten or more counts support this clonotype. The CDR3 nucleotides read TGTGCCAGCAGCCCCGGACTAGCGGGAGGGCAGGATACGCAGTATTTT. It yields the protein CASSPGLAGGQDTQYF. The chain uses TRBV11-2 and TRBJ2-3, with 15 bases that match TRBD2. Germline CDR1 and CDR2: SGHAT and FQNNGV. J lost 6 bases, V lost 5 bases, and 6 bases had no gene match. The CDR3 is made up of 16 amino acids. Full variable domain (outside the CDR3, taken from reference TRBV11-2 and TRBJ2-3): EAGVAQSPRYKIIEKRQSVAFWCNPISGHATLYWYQQILGQGPKLLIQFQNNGVVDDSQLPKDRFSAERLKGVDSTLKIQPAKLEDSAVYLCASSPGLAGGQDTQYFGPGTRLTVL.

A few counts support this clonotype. A much more abundant neighbour one base away suggests this may be a read error. V usage is TRBV15 and J usage is TRBJ2-1, with 10 bases that match TRBD2. This CDR3 spans 18 amino acids. CDR1 is LNHNV and CDR2 is YYDKDF in the germline V gene (reference sequence). The CDR3 loop is CVTSRDGPLAGVYNEQFF. For the CDR3, the DNA is TGTGTCACCAGCAGAGATGGACCTCTAGCGGGAGTTTACAATGAGCAGTTCTTC.

This clonotype has just a few counts. This chain uses TRBV20-1 with TRBJ1-2; 8 bases fit TRBD1. This CDR3 is 13 amino acids long. The germline V gene encodes CDR1 DFQATT and CDR2 SNEGSKA (reference sequence). V trimming: 2 bases; J trimming: 5 bases; junction bases outside the gene matches: 4. The CDR3 nucleotides are TGCAGTGCTAGAACAGGGGGTTGGTATGGCTACACCTTC. It translates to CSARTGGWYGYTF.

This clonotype was counted at least ten times. The rearrangement links TRBV5-1 to TRBJ2-7; 8 positions match TRBD2. Trimming at V came to 1 base and at J to 6 bases, leaving 6 bases not matched to a gene. The CDR3 consists of 14 residues. CDR1 is SGHRS, CDR2 YFSETQ, per germline. For the CDR3, the DNA is TGCGCCAGCAGCTTGCAGGGACTAGAAAGCGAGCAGTACTTC. Residues: CASSLQGLESEQYF.

This clonotype was counted many times. Here the CDR3 reads CSVEDREETQYF. For the CDR3, the DNA is TGCAGCGTTGAAGACAGGGAAGAGACCCAGTACTTC. The chain uses TRBV29-1 and TRBJ2-5; perhaps TRBD1 as D (5 bases). Germline V gene sequence: CDR1 SQVTM, CDR2 ANQGSEA. The CDR3 consists of 12 residues. Trimming cost V 0 bases and J 3 bases, with 5 bases left between them.

There are many counts of this clonotype. The rearrangement joins TRBV28 to TRBJ2-7; maybe TRBD1 (6 bases). Trimming removed 2 bases from V and 6 bases from J, with 14 bases in between. Germline assignment: CDR1 MDHEN and CDR2 SYDVKM. This CDR3 region has 14 residues. DNA of the CDR3: TGTGCCAGCAGTTTACTCAGGGAAGGGGGCGAGCAGTACTTC. It translates to CASSLLREGGEQYF. The variable domain in full, with the rest retrieved from reference TRBV28 and TRBJ2-7, is DVKVTQSSRYLVKRTGEKVFLECVQDMDHENMFWYRQDPGLGLRLIYFSYDVKMKEKGDIPEGYSVSREKKERFSLILESASTNQTSMYLCASSLLREGGEQYFGPGTRLTVT.

This clonotype appeared many times. The CDR3 DNA reads as TGTGCCAGCAGCGCCGTACGGGGTCCTAATCCAGGCCCCTCCTACAATGAGCAGTTCTTC. Translated, it gives CASSAVRGPNPGPSYNEQFF. The J gene is TRBJ2-1, the V gene TRBV9; TRBD2 might be the D (5 bases). CDR1 is SGDLS, CDR2 YYNGEE, per germline. Trimming cost V 3 bases and J 0 bases, with 25 bases left between them. The CDR3 has 20 residues. The complete variable domain, with remaining parts taken from reference TRBV9 and TRBJ2-1, reads DSGVTQTPKHLITATGQRVTLRCSPRSGDLSVYWYQQSLDQGLQFLIQYYNGEERAKGNILERFSAQQFPDLHSELNLSSLELGDSALYFCASSAVRGPNPGPSYNEQFFGPGTRLTVL.